The source of this T cell receptor (beta chain) is a study of T cells in Graves' hyperthyroidism and ophthalmopathy. General study findings and limits: Separating ophthalmopathy from stable hyperthyroidism was achieved by a 13 V-J model. In blood, most of the thyroid clonotypes expanded above 0.001 were also present.

On this clonotype itself: Its antigen is unknown.

What was amplified from RNA transcripts were TCR beta CDR3 regions. First-round RT-PCR targeting the TCR CDR3 was performed with the HTBI primer set. TCRdb re-derived calls from the multiplex PCR reads in MiXCR, one entry per CDR3 protein. The sample includes 660,000 or so distinct CDR3 sequences, 45% of them seen just once. The CDR3 covers 14 residues. From germline, CDR1 is DFQATT and CDR2 SNEGSKA (reference sequence). The V end was cut by 3 bases, the J end by 3 bases, with 12 bases between. Patients showing uncontrolled infection, other autoimmune disease, pregnancy or lactation were ineligible. Used for diagnoses were clinical symptoms, serum thyroxine and TRAb, thyroid ultrasound and orbital computed tomography.

The TCR comes from an adult man with Graves' disease, either hyperthyroidism or ophthalmopathy (not recorded which). Source material: peripheral blood or thyroid tissue (not recorded which). This chain links TRBV20-1 with TRBJ1-5; D possibly corresponds to TRBD1 (5 bases). CDR3 region: CSASQGRNNQPQHF. The DNA of the CDR3 is TGCAGTGCTAGTCAGGGTAGGAACAATCAGCCCCAGCATTTT.